This T cell receptor (beta chain) was recorded in a study of CD8+ T cells in alopecia areata. RNA extraction was followed by reverse transcription into cDNA, which acted as the sequencing template. Data came from immunoSEQ multiplex PCR; TCRdb stores just in-frame clones and leaves some out. The sample has over 95,000 clones, about 40% seen once. Study-level findings and limits: Lesional scalp, especially alopecia totalis/universalis, showed higher clonality than normal scalp. Patients shared TCRs less clearly than mice did, possibly for HLA-related reasons. When scalp samples are sequenced, resident alphabeta T cells of normal skin are also captured.

The CDR3 totals 15 residues. The germline CDR1 and CDR2 sequences are SEHNR and FQNEAQ (reference sequence). V was shortened by 5 bases and J by 0 bases, with 12 bases between the two germline ends. About this clone: Antigen specificity is unknown.

Starting from PBMCs, sorting isolated CD4+ and CD8+ T cells. V is TRBV7-9 and J is TRBJ2-3, with D possibly TRBD1 on 6 matching bases. The receptor's source is a human donor with alopecia areata. The sequenced sample was CD4+ T cells sorted from blood. CDR3 nucleotides: TGTGCCAGCAGCCCCGGGACACTTAGCACAGATACGCAGTATTTT. This encodes CASSPGTLSTDTQYF. The variable domain in full, completed from reference TRBV7-9 and TRBJ2-3, reads DTGVSQNPRHKITKRGQNVTFRCDPISEHNRLYWYRQTLGQGPEFLTYFQNEAQLEKSRLLSDRFSAERPKGSFSTLEIQRTEQGDSAMYLCASSPGTLSTDTQYFGPGTRLTVL.